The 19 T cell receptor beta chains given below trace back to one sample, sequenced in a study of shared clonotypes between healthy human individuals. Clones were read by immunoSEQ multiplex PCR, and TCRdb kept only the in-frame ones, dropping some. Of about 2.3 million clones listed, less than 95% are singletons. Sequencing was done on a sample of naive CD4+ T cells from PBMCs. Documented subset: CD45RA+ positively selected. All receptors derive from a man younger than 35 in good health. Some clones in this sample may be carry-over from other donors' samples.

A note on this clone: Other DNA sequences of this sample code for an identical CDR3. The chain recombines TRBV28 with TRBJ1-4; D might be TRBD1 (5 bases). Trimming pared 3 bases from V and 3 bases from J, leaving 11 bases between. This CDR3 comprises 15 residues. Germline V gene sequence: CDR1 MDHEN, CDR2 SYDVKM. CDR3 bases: TGTGCCAGCAGTTTTGGAGGGGCGGCTAATGAAAAACTGTTTTTT. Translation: CASSFGGAANEKLFF.

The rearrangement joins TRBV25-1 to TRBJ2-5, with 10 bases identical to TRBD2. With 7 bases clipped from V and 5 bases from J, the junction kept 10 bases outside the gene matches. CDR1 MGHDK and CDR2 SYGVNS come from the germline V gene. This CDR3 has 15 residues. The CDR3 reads CASNLAGAPLETQYF. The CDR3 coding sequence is TGTGCCAGCAATCTAGCGGGGGCACCCCTGGAGACCCAGTACTTC.

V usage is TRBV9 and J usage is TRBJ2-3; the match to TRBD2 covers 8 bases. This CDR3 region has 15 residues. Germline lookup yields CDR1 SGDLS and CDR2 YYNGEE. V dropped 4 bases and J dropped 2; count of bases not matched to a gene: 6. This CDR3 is CASSPRLAYTDTQYF. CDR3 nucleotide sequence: TGTGCCAGCAGCCCCCGACTAGCGTACACAGATACGCAGTATTTT.

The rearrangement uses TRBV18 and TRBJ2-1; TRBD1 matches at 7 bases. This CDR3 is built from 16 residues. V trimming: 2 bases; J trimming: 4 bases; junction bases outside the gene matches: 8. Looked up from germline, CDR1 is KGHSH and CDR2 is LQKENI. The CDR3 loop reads CASSPRQGSNYNEQFF. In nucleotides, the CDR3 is TGTGCCAGCTCACCAAGACAGGGCTCCAATTACAATGAGCAGTTCTTC.

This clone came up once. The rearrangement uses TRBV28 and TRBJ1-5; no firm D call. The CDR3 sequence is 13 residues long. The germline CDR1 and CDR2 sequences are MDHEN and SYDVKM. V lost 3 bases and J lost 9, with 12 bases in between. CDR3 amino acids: CASSFLKRGPQHF. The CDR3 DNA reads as TGTGCCAGCAGTTTTTTGAAGCGAGGGCCCCAGCATTTT. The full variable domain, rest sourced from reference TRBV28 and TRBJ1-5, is DVKVTQSSRYLVKRTGEKVFLECVQDMDHENMFWYRQDPGLGLRLIYFSYDVKMKEKGDIPEGYSVSREKKERFSLILESASTNQTSMYLCASSFLKRGPQHFGDGTRLSIL.

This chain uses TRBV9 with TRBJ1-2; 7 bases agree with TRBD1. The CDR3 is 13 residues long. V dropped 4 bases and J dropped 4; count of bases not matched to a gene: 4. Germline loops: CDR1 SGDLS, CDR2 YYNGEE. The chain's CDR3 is CASSPGGTYGYTF. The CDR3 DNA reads TGTGCCAGCAGCCCAGGGGGGACCTATGGCTACACCTTC.

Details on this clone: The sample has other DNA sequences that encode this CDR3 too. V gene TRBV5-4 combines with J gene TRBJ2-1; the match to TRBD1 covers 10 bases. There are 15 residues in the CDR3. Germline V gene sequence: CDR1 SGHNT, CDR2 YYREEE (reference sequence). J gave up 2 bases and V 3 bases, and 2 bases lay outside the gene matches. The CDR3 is CASSSGTGAYNEQFF. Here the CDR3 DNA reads TGTGCCAGCAGCTCTGGGACAGGGGCCTACAATGAGCAGTTCTTC.

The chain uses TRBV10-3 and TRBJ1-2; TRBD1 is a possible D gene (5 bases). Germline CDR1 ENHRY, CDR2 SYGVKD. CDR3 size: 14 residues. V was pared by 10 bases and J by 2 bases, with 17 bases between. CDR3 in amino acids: CATKSGQSNYGYTF. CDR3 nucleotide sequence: TGTGCCACCAAGTCAGGACAATCGAACTATGGCTACACCTTC.

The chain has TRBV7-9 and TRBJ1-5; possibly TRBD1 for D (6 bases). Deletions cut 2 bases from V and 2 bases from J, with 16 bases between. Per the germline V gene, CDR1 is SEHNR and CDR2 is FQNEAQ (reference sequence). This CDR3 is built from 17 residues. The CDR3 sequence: CASSLMSGPGGNQPQHF. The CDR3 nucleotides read TGTGCCAGCAGCTTAATGTCGGGGCCAGGGGGCAATCAGCCCCAGCATTTT.

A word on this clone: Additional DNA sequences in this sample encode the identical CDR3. The CDR3 DNA follows: TGTGCCAGCAGAACCCAAGAGACCCAGTACTTC. Encoded protein: CASRTQETQYF. The rearrangement joins TRBV28 to TRBJ2-5, with D unclear. Between the trimmed V and J ends, which lost 6 bases and 1 base, there was a span of 3 bases. This CDR3 is 11 amino acids long. Per germline, CDR1 MDHEN and CDR2 SYDVKM.

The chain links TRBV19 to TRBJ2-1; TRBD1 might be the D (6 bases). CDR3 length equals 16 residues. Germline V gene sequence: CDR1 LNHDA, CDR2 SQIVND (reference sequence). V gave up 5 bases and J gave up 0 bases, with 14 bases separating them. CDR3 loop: CASSGRQASSYNEQFF. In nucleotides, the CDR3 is TGTGCCAGTAGTGGGCGACAGGCCAGCTCCTACAATGAGCAGTTCTTC.

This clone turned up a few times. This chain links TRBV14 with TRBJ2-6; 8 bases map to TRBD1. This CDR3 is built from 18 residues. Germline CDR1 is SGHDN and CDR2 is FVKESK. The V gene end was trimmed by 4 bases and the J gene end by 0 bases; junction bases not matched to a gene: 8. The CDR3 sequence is CASSPRQGQSSGANVLTF. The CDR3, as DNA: TGTGCCAGCAGCCCACGACAGGGGCAAAGCTCTGGGGCCAACGTCCTGACTTTC.

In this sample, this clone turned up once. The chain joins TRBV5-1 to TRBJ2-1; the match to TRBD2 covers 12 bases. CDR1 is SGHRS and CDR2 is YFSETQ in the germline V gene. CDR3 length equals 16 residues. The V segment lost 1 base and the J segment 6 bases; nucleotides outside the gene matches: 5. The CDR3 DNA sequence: TGCGCCAGCAGCTTGCCCTCGACTAGCGGGGGCAATGAGCAGTTCTTC. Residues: CASSLPSTSGGNEQFF.

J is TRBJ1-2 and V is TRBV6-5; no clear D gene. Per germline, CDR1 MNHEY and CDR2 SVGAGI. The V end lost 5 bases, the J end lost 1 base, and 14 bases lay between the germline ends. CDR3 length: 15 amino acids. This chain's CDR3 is CASSTTVTLNYGYTF. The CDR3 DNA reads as TGTGCCAGCAGTACTACAGTTACCCTTAACTATGGCTACACCTTC.

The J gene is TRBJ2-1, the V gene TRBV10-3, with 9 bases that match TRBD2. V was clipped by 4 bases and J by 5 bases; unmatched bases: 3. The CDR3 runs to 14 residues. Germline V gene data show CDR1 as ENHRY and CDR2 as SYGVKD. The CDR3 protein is CAISGLAVNNEQFF. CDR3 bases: TGTGCCATCAGTGGACTAGCGGTAAACAATGAGCAGTTCTTC.

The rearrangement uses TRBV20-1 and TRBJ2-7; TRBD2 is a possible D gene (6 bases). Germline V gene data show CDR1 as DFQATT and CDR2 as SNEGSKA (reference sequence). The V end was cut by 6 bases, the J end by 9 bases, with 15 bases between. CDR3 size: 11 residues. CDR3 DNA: TGCAGTGCCCCGAAGACTAGTCGGCAGTACTTC. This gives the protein CSAPKTSRQYF.

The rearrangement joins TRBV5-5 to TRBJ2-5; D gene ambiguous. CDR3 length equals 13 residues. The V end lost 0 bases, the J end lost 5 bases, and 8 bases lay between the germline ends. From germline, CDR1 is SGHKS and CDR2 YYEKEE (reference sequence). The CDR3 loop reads CASSLVLSETQYF. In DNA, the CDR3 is TGTGCCAGCAGCTTGGTGCTATCGGAGACCCAGTACTTC.

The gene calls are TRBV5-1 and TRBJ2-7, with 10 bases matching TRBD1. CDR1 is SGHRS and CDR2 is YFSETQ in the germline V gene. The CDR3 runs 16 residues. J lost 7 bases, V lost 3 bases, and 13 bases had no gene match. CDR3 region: CASSSTPGQGSREQYF. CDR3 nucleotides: TGCGCCAGCAGCTCAACCCCGGGACAGGGGTCTCGGGAGCAGTACTTC.

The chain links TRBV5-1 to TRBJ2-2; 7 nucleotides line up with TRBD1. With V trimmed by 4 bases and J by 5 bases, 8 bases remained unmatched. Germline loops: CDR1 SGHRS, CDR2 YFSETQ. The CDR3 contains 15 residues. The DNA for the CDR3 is TGCGCCAGCAGCCGCGGACAGGTTGAGACCGGGGAGCTGTTTTTT. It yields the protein CASSRGQVETGELFF.